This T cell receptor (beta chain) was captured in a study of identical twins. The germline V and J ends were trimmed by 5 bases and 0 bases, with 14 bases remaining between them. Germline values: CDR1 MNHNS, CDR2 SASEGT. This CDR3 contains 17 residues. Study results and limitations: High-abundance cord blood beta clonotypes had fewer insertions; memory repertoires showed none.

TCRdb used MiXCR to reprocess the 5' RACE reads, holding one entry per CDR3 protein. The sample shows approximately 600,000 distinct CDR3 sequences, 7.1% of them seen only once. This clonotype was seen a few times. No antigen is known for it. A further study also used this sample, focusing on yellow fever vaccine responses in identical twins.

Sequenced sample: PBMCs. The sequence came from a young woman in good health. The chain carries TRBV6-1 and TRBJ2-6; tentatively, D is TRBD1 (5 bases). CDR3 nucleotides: TGTGCCAGCAGTCCGACAGAAAGGAGCTCTGGGGCCAACGTCCTGACTTTC. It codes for CASSPTERSSGANVLTF.